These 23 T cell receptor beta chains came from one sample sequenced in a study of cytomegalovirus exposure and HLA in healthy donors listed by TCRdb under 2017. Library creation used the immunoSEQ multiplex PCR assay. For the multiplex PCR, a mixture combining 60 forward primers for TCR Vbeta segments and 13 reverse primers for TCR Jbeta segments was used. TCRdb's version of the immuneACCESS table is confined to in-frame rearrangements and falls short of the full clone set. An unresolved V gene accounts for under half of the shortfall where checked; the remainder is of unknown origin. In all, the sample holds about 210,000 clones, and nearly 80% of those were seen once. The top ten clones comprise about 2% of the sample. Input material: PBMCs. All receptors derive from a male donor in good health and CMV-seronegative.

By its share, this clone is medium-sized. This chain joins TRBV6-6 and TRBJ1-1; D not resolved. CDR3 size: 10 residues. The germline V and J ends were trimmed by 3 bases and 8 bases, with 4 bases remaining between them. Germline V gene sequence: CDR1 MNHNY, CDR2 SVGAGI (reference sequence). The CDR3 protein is CASSYGEAFF. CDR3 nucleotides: TGTGCCAGCAGTTATGGCGAAGCTTTCTTT.

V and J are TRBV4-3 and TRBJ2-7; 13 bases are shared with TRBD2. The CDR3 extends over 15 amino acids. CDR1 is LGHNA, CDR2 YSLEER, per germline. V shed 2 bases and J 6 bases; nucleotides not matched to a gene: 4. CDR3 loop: CASSQPGLAGTEQYF. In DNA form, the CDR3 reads TGCGCCAGCAGCCAACCGGGACTAGCGGGGACCGAGCAGTACTTC.

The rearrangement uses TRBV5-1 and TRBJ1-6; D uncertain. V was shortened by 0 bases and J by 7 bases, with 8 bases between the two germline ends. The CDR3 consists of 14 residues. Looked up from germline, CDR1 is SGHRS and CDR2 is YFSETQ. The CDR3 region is CASSLVPQNSPLHF. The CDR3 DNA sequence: TGCGCCAGCAGCTTGGTGCCACAAAATTCACCCCTCCACTTT. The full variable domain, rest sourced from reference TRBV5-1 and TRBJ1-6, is KAGVTQTPRYLIKTRGQQVTLSCSPISGHRSVSWYQQTPGQGLQFLFEYFSETQRNKGNFPGRFSGRQFSNSRSEMNVSTLELGDSALYLCASSLVPQNSPLHFGNGTRLTVT.

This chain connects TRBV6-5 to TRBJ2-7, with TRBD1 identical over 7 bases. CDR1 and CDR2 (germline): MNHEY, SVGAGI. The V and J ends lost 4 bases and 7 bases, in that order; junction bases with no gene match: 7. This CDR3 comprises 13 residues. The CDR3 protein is CASSSADRLEQYF. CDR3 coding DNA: TGTGCCAGCAGTTCCGCGGACAGGCTAGAGCAGTACTTC.

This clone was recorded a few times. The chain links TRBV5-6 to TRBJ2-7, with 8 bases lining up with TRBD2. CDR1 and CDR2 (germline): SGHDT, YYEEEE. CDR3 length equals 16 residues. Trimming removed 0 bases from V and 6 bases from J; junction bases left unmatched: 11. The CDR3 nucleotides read TGTGCCAGCAGCTTGGGCGTCGGCCTAGCGGGTGGCGAGCAGTACTTC. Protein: CASSLGVGLAGGEQYF. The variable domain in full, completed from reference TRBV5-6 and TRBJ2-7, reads DAGVTQSPTHLIKTRGQQVTLRCSPKSGHDTVSWYQQALGQGPQFIFQYYEEEERQRGNFPDRFSGHQFPNYSSELNVNALLLGDSALYLCASSLGVGLAGGEQYFGPGTRLTVT.

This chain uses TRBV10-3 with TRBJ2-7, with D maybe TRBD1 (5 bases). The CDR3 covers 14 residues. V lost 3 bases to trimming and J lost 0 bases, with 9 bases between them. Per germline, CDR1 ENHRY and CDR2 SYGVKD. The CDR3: CAISETGDSYEQYF. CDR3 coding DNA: TGTGCCATCAGTGAAACAGGAGACTCCTACGAGCAGTACTTC.

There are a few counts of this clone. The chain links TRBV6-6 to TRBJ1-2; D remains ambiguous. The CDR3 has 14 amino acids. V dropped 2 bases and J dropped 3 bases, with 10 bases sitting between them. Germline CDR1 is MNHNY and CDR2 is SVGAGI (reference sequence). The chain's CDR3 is CASSYNGQHYGYTF. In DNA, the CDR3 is TGTGCCAGCAGTTACAATGGGCAGCACTATGGCTACACCTTC.

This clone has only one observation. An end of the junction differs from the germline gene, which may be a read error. In DNA form, the CDR3 reads TGTTCCAGCAGCCTCCGGGTCTTGAACACTGAAGCTTTCTTT. As protein: CSSSLRVLNTEAFF. V usage is TRBV7-9 and J usage is TRBJ1-1; unclear D gene. The CDR3 runs to 14 residues. CDR1 and CDR2 from the germline V gene are SEHNR and FQNEAQ (reference sequence).

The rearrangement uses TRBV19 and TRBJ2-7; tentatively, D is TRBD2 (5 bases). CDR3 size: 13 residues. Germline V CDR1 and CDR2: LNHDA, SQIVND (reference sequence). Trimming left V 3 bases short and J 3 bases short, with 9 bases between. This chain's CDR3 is CASSMGSYYEQYF. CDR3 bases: TGTGCCAGTAGTATGGGGAGCTACTACGAGCAGTACTTC.

CDR3 region: CASSLGLAGNTGELFF. DNA for the CDR3: TGTGCCAGCAGCTTGGGTCTAGCGGGTAACACCGGGGAGCTGTTTTTT. The gene calls are TRBV5-6 and TRBJ2-2; 8 bases match TRBD2. Germline CDR1 SGHDT, CDR2 YYEEEE. This CDR3 has 16 amino acids. V trimming: 0 bases; J trimming: 2 bases; junction bases outside the gene matches: 3.

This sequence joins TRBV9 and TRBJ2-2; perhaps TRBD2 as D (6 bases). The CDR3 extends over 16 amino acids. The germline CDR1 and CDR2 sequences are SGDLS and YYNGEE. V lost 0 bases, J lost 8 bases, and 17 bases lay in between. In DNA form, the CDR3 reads TGTGCCAGCAGCGTAGAGGGGCTAGCGATAGATGGGGAGCTGTTTTTT. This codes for CASSVEGLAIDGELFF.

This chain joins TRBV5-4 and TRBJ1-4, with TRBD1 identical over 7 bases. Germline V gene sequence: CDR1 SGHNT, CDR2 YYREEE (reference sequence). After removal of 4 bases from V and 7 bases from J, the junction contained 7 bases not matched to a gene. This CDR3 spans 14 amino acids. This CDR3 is CASSDNRGREKLFF. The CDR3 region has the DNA TGTGCCAGCAGCGACAACAGGGGTCGTGAAAAACTGTTTTTT.

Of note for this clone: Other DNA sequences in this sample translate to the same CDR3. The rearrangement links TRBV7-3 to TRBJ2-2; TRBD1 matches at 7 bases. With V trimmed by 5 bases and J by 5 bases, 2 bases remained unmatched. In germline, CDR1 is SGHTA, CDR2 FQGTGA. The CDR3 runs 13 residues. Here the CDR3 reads CASSRDSTGELFF. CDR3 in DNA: TGTGCCAGCAGCAGGGACAGTACCGGGGAGCTGTTTTTT.

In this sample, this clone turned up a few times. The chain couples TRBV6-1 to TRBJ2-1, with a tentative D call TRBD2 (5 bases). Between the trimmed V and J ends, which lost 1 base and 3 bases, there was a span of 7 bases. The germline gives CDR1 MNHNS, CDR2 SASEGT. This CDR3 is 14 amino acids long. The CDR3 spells CASSEGGGYNEQFF. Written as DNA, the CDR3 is TGTGCCAGCAGTGAAGGCGGAGGCTACAATGAGCAGTTCTTC.

CDR3 residues: CATSRGSVTDYGYTF. The DNA of the CDR3 is TGTGCCACCAGCAGAGGGTCGGTAACGGACTATGGCTACACCTTC. The genes are TRBV15 and TRBJ1-2; D not resolved. Trimming took off 1 base at V and 3 bases at J, with 12 bases between the two ends. CDR1 LNHNV and CDR2 YYDKDF come from the germline V gene (reference sequence). CDR3 length: 15 residues.

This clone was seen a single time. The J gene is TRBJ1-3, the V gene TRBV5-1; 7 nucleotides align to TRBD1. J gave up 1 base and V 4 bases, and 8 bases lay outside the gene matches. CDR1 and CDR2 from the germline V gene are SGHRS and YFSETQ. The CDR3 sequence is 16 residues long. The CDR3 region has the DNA TGCGCCAGCAGCACCTCATCGACAGGGTCTGGAAACACCATATATTTT. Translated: CASSTSSTGSGNTIYF.

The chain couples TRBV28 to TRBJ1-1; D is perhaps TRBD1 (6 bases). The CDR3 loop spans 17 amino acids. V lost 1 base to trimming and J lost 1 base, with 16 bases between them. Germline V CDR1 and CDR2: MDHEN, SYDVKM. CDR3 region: CASSLSGVGRGNTEAFF. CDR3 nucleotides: TGTGCCAGCAGTTTATCCGGAGTGGGCAGGGGGAACACTGAAGCTTTCTTT.

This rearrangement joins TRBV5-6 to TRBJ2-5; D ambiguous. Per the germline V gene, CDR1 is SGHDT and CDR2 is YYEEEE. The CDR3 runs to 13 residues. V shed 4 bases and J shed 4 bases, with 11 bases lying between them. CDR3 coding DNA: TGTGCCAGCAGCCCCCCCTCCTCAGAGACCCAGTACTTC. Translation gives CASSPPSSETQYF.

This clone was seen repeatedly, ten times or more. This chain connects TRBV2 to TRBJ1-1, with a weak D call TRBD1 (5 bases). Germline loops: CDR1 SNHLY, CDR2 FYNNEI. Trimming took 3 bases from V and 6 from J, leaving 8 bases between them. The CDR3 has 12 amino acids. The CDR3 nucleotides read TGTGCCAGCAGTGATCAGGGCCCTGAAGCTTTCTTT. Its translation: CASSDQGPEAFF.

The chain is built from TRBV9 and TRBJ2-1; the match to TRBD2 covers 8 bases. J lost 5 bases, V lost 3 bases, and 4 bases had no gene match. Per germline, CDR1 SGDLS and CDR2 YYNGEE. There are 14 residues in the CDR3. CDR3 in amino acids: CASSDPGGDNEQFF. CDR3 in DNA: TGTGCCAGCAGCGACCCCGGGGGGGACAATGAGCAGTTCTTC. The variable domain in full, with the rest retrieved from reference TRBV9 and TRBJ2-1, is DSGVTQTPKHLITATGQRVTLRCSPRSGDLSVYWYQQSLDQGLQFLIQYYNGEERAKGNILERFSAQQFPDLHSELNLSSLELGDSALYFCASSDPGGDNEQFFGPGTRLTVL.

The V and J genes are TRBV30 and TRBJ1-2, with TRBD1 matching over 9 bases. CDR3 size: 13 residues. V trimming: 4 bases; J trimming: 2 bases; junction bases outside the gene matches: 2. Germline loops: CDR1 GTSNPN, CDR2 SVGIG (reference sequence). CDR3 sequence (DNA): TGTGCCTGGACGGGACAGGGCAACTATGGCTACACCTTC. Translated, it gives CAWTGQGNYGYTF.

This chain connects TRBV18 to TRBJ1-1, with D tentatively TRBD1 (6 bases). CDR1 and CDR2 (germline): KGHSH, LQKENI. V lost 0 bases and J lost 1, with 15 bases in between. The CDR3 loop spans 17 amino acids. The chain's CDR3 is CASSPPLSRGSNTEAFF. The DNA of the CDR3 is TGTGCCAGCTCACCACCGTTAAGCAGGGGATCGAACACTGAAGCTTTCTTT. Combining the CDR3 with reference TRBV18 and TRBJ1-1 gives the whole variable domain NAGVMQNPRHLVRRRGQEARLRCSPMKGHSHVYWYRQLPEEGLKFMVYLQKENIIDESGMPKERFSAEFPKEGPSILRIQQVVRGDSAAYFCASSPPLSRGSNTEAFFGQGTRLTVV.

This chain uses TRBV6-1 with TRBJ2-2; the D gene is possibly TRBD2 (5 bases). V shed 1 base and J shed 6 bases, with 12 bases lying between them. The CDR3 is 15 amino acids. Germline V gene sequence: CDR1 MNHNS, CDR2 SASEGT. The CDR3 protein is CASSEVRMRAGELFF. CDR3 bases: TGTGCCAGCAGTGAAGTTAGGATGAGGGCCGGGGAGCTGTTTTTT.